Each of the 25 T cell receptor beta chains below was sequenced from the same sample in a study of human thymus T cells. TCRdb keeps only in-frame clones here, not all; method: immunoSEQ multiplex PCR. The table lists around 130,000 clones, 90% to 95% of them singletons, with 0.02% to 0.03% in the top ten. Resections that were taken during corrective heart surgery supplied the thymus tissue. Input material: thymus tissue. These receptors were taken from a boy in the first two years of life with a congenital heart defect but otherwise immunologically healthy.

CDR3 amino acids: CASSQASGRPQHF. DNA for the CDR3: TGTGCCAGCAGCCAGGCCAGCGGTCGGCCCCAGCATTTT. The chain recombines TRBV14 with TRBJ1-5; the D is unclear. Between the trimmed V and J ends, which lost 3 bases and 9 bases, there was a span of 12 bases. Germline-derived CDR1 and CDR2 are SGHDN and FVKESK. This CDR3 spans 13 amino acids.

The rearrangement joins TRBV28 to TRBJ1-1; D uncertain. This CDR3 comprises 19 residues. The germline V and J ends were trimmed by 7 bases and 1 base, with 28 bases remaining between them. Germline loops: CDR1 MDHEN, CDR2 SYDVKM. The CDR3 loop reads CASTTAESPCKRENTEAFF. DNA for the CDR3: TGTGCCAGCACCACCGCGGAATCGCCCTGTAAGAGGGAGAACACTGAAGCTTTCTTT.

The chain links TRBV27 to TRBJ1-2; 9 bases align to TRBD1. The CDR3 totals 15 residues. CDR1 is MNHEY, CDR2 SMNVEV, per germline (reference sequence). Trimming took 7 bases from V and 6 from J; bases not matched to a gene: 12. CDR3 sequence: CASKSSRDRVDGYTF. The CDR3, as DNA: TGTGCCAGCAAATCGAGCCGGGACAGGGTGGATGGCTACACCTTC.

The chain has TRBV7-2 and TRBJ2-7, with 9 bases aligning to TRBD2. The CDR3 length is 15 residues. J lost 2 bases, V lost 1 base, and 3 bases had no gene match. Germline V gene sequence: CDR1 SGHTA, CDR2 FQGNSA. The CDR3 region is CASSLGVAGAYEQYF. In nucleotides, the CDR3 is TGTGCCAGCAGCTTAGGAGTAGCGGGGGCCTACGAGCAGTACTTC.

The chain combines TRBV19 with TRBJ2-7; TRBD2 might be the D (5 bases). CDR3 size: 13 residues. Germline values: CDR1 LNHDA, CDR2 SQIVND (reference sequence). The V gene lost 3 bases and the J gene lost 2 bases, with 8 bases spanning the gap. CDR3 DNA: TGTGCCAGTAGTATGGCCGGGACCTACGAGCAGTACTTC. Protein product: CASSMAGTYEQYF.

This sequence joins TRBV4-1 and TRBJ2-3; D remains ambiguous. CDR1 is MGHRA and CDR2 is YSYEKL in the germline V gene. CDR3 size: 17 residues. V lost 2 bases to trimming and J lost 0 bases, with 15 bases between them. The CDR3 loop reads CASSQLKEAPSTDTQYF. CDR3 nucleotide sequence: TGCGCCAGCAGCCAACTCAAAGAGGCCCCCAGCACAGATACGCAGTATTTT.

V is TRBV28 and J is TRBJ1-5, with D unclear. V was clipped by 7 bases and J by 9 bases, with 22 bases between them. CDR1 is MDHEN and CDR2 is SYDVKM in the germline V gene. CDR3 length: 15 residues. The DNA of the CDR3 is TGTGCCAGCACCCTTGAAGGGAAGTCTCGATTGCCCCAGCATTTT. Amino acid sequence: CASTLEGKSRLPQHF.

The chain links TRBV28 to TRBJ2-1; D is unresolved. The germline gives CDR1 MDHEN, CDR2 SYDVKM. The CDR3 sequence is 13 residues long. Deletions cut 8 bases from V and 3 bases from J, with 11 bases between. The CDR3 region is CASFSGHYNEQFF. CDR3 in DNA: TGTGCCAGCTTTTCAGGTCACTACAATGAGCAGTTCTTC.

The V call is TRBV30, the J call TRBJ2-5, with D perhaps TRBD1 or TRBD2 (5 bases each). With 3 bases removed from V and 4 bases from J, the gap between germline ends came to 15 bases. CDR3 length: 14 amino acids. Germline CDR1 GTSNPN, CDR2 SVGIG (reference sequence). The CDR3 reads CAWSPLGDGETQYF. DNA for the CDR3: TGTGCCTGGAGCCCCCTGGGGGATGGAGAGACCCAGTACTTC.

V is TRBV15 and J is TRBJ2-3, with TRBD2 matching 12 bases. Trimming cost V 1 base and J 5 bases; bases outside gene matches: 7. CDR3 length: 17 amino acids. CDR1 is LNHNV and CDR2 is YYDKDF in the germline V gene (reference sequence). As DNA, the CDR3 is TGTGCCACCAGCAGAGGAACTAGCGGGGGGCTAGGAGATACGCAGTATTTT. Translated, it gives CATSRGTSGGLGDTQYF.

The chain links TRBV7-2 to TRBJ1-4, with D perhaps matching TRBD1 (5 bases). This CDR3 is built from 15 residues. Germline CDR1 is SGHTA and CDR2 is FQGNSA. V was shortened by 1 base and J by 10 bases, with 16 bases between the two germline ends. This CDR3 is CASSLEGKRSRKLFF. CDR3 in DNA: TGTGCCAGCAGCTTAGAGGGGAAAAGGTCCCGAAAACTGTTTTTT.

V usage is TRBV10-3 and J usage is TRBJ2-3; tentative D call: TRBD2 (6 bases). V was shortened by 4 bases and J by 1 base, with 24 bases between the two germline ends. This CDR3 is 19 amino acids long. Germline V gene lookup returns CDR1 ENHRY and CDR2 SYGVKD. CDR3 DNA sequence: TGTGCCATCAGTGTCCCCCCGGAGGAAAACGGGGGAGGCACAGATACGCAGTATTTT. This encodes CAISVPPEENGGGTDTQYF.

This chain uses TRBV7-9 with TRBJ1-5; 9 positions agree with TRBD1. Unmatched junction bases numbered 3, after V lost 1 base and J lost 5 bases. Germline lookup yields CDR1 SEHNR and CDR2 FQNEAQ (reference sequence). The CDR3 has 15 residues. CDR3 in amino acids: CASSLGDRVDQPQHF. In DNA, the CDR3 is TGTGCCAGCAGCTTAGGGGACAGGGTGGATCAGCCCCAGCATTTT.

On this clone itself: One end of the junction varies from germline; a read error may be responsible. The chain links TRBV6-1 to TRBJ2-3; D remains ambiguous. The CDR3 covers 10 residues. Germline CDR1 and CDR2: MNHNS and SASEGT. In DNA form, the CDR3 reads TGTGCCAGCAGTGAACGCGACTGGGATTTT. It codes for CASSERDWDF.

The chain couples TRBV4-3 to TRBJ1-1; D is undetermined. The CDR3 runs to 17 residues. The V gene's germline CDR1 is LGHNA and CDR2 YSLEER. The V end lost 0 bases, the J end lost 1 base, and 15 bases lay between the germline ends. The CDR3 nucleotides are TGCGCCAGCAGCCAAGAATACCCGGACGCTAAGAACACTGAAGCTTTCTTT. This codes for CASSQEYPDAKNTEAFF.

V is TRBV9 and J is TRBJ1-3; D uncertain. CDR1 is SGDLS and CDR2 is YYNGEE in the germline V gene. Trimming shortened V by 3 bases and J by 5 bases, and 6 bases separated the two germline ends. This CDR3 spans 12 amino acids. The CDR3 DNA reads TGTGCCAGCAGCGCCTCCAGAAACACCATATATTTT. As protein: CASSASRNTIYF.

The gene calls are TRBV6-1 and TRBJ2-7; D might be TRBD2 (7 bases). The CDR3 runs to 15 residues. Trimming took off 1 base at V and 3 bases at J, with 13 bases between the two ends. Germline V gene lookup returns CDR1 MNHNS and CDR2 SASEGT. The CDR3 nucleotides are TGTGCCAGCAGTGAAGGGGGCGGGGGCGGCTACGAGCAGTACTTC. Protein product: CASSEGGGGGYEQYF.

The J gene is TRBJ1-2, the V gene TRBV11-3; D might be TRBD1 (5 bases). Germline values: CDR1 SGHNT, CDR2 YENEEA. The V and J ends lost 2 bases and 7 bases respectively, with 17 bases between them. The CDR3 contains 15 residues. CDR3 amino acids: CASSLWDSSPGGYTF. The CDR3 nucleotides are TGTGCCAGCAGCTTATGGGACTCCTCCCCGGGTGGCTACACCTTC.

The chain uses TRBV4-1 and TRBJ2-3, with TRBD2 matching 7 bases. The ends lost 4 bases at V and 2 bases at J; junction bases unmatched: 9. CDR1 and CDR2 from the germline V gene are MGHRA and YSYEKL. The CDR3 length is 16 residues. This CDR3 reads CASSPERGEITDTQYF. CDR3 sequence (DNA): TGCGCCAGCAGCCCAGAGCGGGGAGAAATCACAGATACGCAGTATTTT.

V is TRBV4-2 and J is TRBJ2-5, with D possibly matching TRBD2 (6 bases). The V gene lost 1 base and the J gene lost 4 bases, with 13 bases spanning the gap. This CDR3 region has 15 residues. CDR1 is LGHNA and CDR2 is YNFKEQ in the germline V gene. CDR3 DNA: TGTGCCAGCAGCCAAGTTGGGGGGTACCTAGAGACCCAGTACTTC. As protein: CASSQVGGYLETQYF.

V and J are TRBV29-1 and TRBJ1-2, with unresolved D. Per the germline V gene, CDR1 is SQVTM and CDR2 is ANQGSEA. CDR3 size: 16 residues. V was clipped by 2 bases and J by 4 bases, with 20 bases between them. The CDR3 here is CSVESPEAVKSYGYTF. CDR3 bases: TGCAGCGTTGAAAGCCCTGAGGCGGTGAAGAGCTATGGCTACACCTTC.

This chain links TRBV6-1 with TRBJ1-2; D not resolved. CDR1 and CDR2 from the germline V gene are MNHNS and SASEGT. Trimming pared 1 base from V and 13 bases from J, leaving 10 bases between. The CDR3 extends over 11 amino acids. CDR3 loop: CASSEVRRTTF. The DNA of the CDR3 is TGTGCCAGCAGTGAAGTTAGGAGGACCACCTTC.

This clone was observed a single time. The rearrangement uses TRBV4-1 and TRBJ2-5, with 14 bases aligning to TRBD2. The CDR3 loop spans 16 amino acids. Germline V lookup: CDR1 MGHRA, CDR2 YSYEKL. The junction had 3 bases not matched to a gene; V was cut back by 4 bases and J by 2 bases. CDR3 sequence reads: CASSPTSGGGQETQYF. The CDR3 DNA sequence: TGCGCCAGCAGCCCGACTAGCGGGGGGGGTCAAGAGACCCAGTACTTC.

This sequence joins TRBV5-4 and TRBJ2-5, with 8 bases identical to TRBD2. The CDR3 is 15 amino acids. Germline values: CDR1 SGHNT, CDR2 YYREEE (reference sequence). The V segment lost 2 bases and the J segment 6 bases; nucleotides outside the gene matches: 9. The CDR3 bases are TGTGCCAGCAGCTTTCGCGGGGGGCCGGAGAAGACCCAGTACTTC. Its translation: CASSFRGGPEKTQYF.

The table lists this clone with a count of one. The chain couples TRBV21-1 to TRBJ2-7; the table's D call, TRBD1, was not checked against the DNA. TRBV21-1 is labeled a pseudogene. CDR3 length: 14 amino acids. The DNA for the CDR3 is TGTGCCAGCCGCCCCGACAGGGGGCAGGACGAGCAGTACTTC. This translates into CASRPDRGQDEQYF.